This TCR beta chain was identified during a study of PD-1 blockade in mismatch repair-deficient tumors. V was trimmed by 0 bases and J by 7 bases, leaving 13 bases between them. The CDR3 length is 15 residues. Germline V gene lookup returns CDR1 MGHRA and CDR2 YSYEKL. Of note for this clone: Its target is not known.

Findings of the study overall: Tumor-resident clones, often absent from pretreatment blood, expanded after pembrolizumab and then contracted.

Using immunoSEQ multiplex PCR, the repertoire was profiled, and TCRdb retains in-frame clones only, with some absent. The sample carries under 50,000 clones, approximately 80% recorded once. The chain carries TRBV4-1 and TRBJ1-5; D ambiguous. The TCR originated in an adult with mismatch repair-deficient cancer. The sequenced sample was PBMCs, obtained roughly 40 weeks after starting pembrolizumab. The CDR3 reads CASSQDSRSPQPQHF. CDR3 nucleotide sequence: TGCGCCAGCAGCCAAGATTCCAGGTCCCCCCAGCCCCAGCATTTT.